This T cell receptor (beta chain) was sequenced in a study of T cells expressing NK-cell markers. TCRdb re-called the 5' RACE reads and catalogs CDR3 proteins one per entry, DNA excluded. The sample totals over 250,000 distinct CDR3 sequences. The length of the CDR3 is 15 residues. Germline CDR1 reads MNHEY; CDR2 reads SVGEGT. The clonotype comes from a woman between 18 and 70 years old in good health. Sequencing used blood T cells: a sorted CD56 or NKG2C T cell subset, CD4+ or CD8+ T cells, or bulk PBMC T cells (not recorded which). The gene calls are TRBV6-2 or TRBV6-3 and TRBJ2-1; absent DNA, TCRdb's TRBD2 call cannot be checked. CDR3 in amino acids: CASSYPGLGYNEQFF.